The 30 T cell receptor beta chains below come from one sample, sequenced in a study of blood T cell repertoires in COVID-19. Sequencing used immunoSEQ multiplex PCR; TCRdb keeps in-frame clones, though not all of them. This sample has 200,000 to 300,000 clones, with 80% to 90% found just once. The sequencing sample was made of PBMCs or T cells enriched from blood (not recorded which). Receptor source: a man in his fifties who had been exposed to COVID-19.

This chain uses TRBV6-6 with TRBJ2-6; possible D gene TRBD1, 5 bases. CDR1 and CDR2 (germline): MNHNY, SVGAGI (reference sequence). The CDR3 runs to 18 residues. Trimming shortened V by 5 bases and J by 0 bases, and 17 bases separated the two germline ends. CDR3 DNA: TGTGCCAGCAGTCCCTTTTTGGTTAGGGGCTCTGGGGCCAACGTCCTGACTTTC. Protein sequence: CASSPFLVRGSGANVLTF.

V and J are TRBV12-3 or TRBV12-4 and TRBJ2-1, with 8 bases matching TRBD2. Trimming took 6 bases from V and 8 from J; bases not matched to a gene: 6. This CDR3 has 13 residues. CDR3 loop: CASRLRGGHEQFF. As DNA, the CDR3 is TGTGCCAGCAGGCTACGGGGGGGCCATGAGCAGTTCTTC.

CDR3 protein: CANPGTGVYEQYV. Here the CDR3 DNA reads TGTGCCAATCCCGGGACAGGGGTCTACGAGCAGTACGTC. The chain employs TRBV6-4 and TRBJ2-7; TRBD1 matches at 10 bases. Per the germline V gene, CDR1 is MRHNA and CDR2 is SNTAGT. The CDR3 sequence is 13 residues long. The J segment lost 3 bases and the V segment lost 10 bases, leaving 6 bases of the junction unmatched.

J is TRBJ1-2 and V is TRBV15; tentatively, D is TRBD1 (6 bases). Trimming left V 1 base short and J 7 bases short, with 16 bases between. CDR3 size: 15 residues. Germline V lookup: CDR1 LNHNV, CDR2 YYDKDF (reference sequence). In DNA form, the CDR3 reads TGTGCCACCAGCAGAGTTCCAGGGGAAGTTTTTGGCTACACCTTC. Residues: CATSRVPGEVFGYTF.

This chain joins TRBV5-4 and TRBJ1-2; D remains ambiguous. The V and J ends lost 0 bases and 6 bases respectively, with 12 bases between them. The CDR3 has 14 amino acids. CDR1 is SGHNT and CDR2 is YYREEE in the germline V gene (reference sequence). Written as DNA, the CDR3 is TGTGCCAGCAGCTTGGTAAGCTCAATGGATGGCTACACCTTC. Translated, it gives CASSLVSSMDGYTF.

The chain couples TRBV27 to TRBJ1-6, with TRBD1 matching over 9 bases. V lost 2 bases and J lost 10; bases outside the gene matches: 3. Germline CDR1 reads MNHEY; CDR2 reads SMNVEV (reference sequence). CDR3 size: 14 residues. CDR3 loop: CASSLDRGYSPLHF. CDR3 nucleotide sequence: TGTGCCAGCAGTTTAGACAGGGGGTACTCACCCCTCCACTTT.

J is TRBJ1-2 and V is TRBV5-1; 7 bases align to TRBD1. This CDR3 has 13 residues. Per germline, CDR1 SGHRS and CDR2 YFSETQ. V lost 4 bases to trimming and J lost 4 bases; unmatched junction nucleotides: 4. The CDR3 region has the DNA TGCGCCAGCAGCCAGGACAGGCCCTATGGCTACACCTTC. Amino acids: CASSQDRPYGYTF.

The V and J genes are TRBV4-1 and TRBJ1-5; TRBD1 aligns across 7 bases. CDR3 length: 17 residues. The ends lost 3 bases at V and 0 bases at J; junction bases unmatched: 8. CDR1 MGHRA and CDR2 YSYEKL come from the germline V gene. As DNA, the CDR3 is TGCGCCAGCAGCCAGGACTTGACAGGGAATAGCAATCAGCCCCAGCATTTT. This sequence encodes CASSQDLTGNSNQPQHF.

The gene calls are TRBV6-2 or TRBV6-3 and TRBJ2-1; D remains unclear. In germline, CDR1 is MNHEY, CDR2 SVGEGT. The CDR3 sequence is 14 residues long. V dropped 1 base and J dropped 1 base, with 5 bases sitting between them. CDR3 nucleotide sequence: TGTGCCAGCAGTTACTATATATCCTACAATGAGCAGTTCTTC. It specifies CASSYYISYNEQFF.

The rearrangement joins TRBV7-9 to TRBJ2-7; D remains ambiguous. CDR1 SEHNR and CDR2 FQNEAQ come from the germline V gene (reference sequence). The CDR3 has 11 residues. V was clipped by 5 bases and J by 0 bases, with 2 bases between them. As DNA, the CDR3 is TGTGCCAGCAGCCTCTCCTACGAGCAGTACTTC. Protein product: CASSLSYEQYF.

This clone has only a few counts. The chain links TRBV18 to TRBJ1-5; D possibly corresponds to TRBD1 (5 bases). The V end lost 3 bases, the J end lost 6 bases, and 15 bases lay between the germline ends. The V gene's germline CDR1 is KGHSH and CDR2 LQKENI. This CDR3 comprises 15 residues. CDR3 nucleotides: TGTGCCAGCTCACCTGATTCAGGGAGGCGTCAGCCCCAGCATTTT. This translates into CASSPDSGRRQPQHF. Supplemented by reference TRBV18 and TRBJ1-5, the full variable domain reads NAGVMQNPRHLVRRRGQEARLRCSPMKGHSHVYWYRQLPEEGLKFMVYLQKENIIDESGMPKERFSAEFPKEGPSILRIQQVVRGDSAAYFCASSPDSGRRQPQHFGDGTRLSIL.

V and J are TRBV4-1 and TRBJ2-3; 9 positions agree with TRBD2. The CDR3 is 21 residues long. V dropped 0 bases and J dropped 2; count of bases not matched to a gene: 18. Germline CDR1 is MGHRA and CDR2 is YSYEKL. CDR3 in amino acids: CASSQDAGGRAWRIHTDTQYF. The CDR3, as DNA: TGCGCCAGCAGCCAAGATGCGGGCGGGAGGGCCTGGAGAATACACACAGATACGCAGTATTTT.

The chain combines TRBV6-6 with TRBJ2-7, with D perhaps TRBD1 (5 bases). Trimming removed 6 bases at V and 3 bases at J, with 9 bases between. Germline CDR1 reads MNHNY; CDR2 reads SVGAGI (reference sequence). There are 12 residues in the CDR3. CDR3 residues: CASRPDSYEQYF. As DNA, the CDR3 is TGTGCCAGCAGGCCCGACAGCTACGAGCAGTACTTC.

The count of this clone is one. The chain has TRBV7-3 and TRBJ2-1; D might be TRBD1 (6 bases). The V gene's germline CDR1 is SGHTA and CDR2 FQGTGA. The CDR3 covers 15 residues. Trimming shortened V by 5 bases and J by 7 bases, and 18 bases separated the two germline ends. This chain's CDR3 is CASSPGARGWNEQFF. The CDR3 DNA is TGTGCCAGCAGCCCCGGGGCTAGGGGGTGGAATGAGCAGTTCTTC. The variable domain in full, with the rest retrieved from reference TRBV7-3 and TRBJ2-1, is GAGVSQTPSNKVTEKGKYVELRCDPISGHTALYWYRQSLGQGPEFLIYFQGTGAADDSGLPNDRFFAVRPEGSVSTLKIQRTERGDSAVYLCASSPGARGWNEQFFGPGTRLTVL.

The J gene is TRBJ1-2, the V gene TRBV10-3; 7 nucleotides match TRBD1. The CDR3 is 13 amino acids. Germline V gene sequence: CDR1 ENHRY, CDR2 SYGVKD. Trimming cost V 9 bases and J 6 bases; bases outside gene matches: 10. This CDR3 reads CAILEGAGDGYTF. Here the CDR3 DNA reads TGTGCCATTCTCGAGGGGGCTGGTGATGGCTACACCTTC.

The chain has TRBV4-1 and TRBJ1-2, with TRBD1 identical over 8 bases. The CDR3 sequence is 14 residues long. Germline trimming cut 3 bases from V and 8 bases from J; bases unmatched to any gene: 8. CDR1 is MGHRA and CDR2 is YSYEKL in the germline V gene. CDR3: CASSHLSDRGGYTF. CDR3 coding DNA: TGCGCCAGCAGCCACCTAAGTGACAGGGGCGGCTACACCTTC.

The chain employs TRBV24-1 and TRBJ1-2; D perhaps matches TRBD1 (6 bases). V was shortened by 9 bases and J by 6 bases, with 13 bases between the two germline ends. The CDR3 has 12 residues. CDR1 and CDR2 (germline): KGHDR, SFDVKD. CDR3 sequence: CATSQGVNGYTF. DNA of the CDR3: TGTGCCACCTCACAGGGTGTAAATGGCTACACCTTC.

This chain uses TRBV30 with TRBJ1-2, with a tentative D call TRBD1 (6 bases). The V end was cut by 1 base, the J end by 4 bases, with 13 bases between. Germline V CDR1 and CDR2: GTSNPN, SVGIG (reference sequence). This CDR3 is built from 14 residues. Here the CDR3 reads CAWSASGAPYGYTF. The CDR3, as DNA: TGTGCCTGGAGTGCGTCAGGGGCCCCCTATGGCTACACCTTC.

This chain uses TRBV25-1 with TRBJ1-4, with D tentatively TRBD1 (6 bases). Germline V gene sequence: CDR1 MGHDK, CDR2 SYGVNS. V lost 6 bases and J 4 bases, leaving 15 bases between the germline ends. The CDR3 loop spans 15 amino acids. The CDR3 DNA reads as TGTGCCAGCAGATCTGACAGGAGCGTTAATGAAAAACTGTTTTTT. Its translation: CASRSDRSVNEKLFF.

The V gene is TRBV10-1, the J gene TRBJ2-1; 8 bases agree with TRBD2. The CDR3 is 12 amino acids. Trimming took 9 bases from V and 6 from J; bases not matched to a gene: 4. Germline values: CDR1 WNHNN, CDR2 SYGVQD (reference sequence). The CDR3 reads CARSGGPNEQFF. Written as DNA, the CDR3 is TGCGCCAGATCGGGAGGGCCCAATGAGCAGTTCTTC.

V usage is TRBV19 and J usage is TRBJ1-1, with D hard to call. Looked up from germline, CDR1 is LNHDA and CDR2 is SQIVND (reference sequence). The CDR3 has 14 residues. The V gene lost 3 bases and the J gene lost 4 bases, with 12 bases spanning the gap. The CDR3 bases are TGTGCCAGTAGTATTCGAATAGCCTCCACTGAAGCTTTCTTT. As protein: CASSIRIASTEAFF.

The chain carries TRBV15 and TRBJ1-4, with a weak D call TRBD1 (5 bases). The V gene lost 0 bases and the J gene lost 2 bases, with 10 bases spanning the gap. Germline CDR1 and CDR2: LNHNV and YYDKDF (reference sequence). This CDR3 region has 16 residues. CDR3 sequence (DNA): TGTGCCACCAGCAGAGACAGGGTGGGCACTAATGAAAAACTGTTTTTT. As protein: CATSRDRVGTNEKLFF.

This clone has more than one count but fewer than ten. J is TRBJ1-1 and V is TRBV7-9; 7 bases line up with TRBD1. This CDR3 is built from 15 residues. V lost 3 bases to trimming and J lost 0 bases; unmatched junction nucleotides: 4. Germline V gene lookup returns CDR1 SEHNR and CDR2 FQNEAQ (reference sequence). The CDR3 here is CASSLGQSLNTEAFF. The DNA for the CDR3 is TGTGCCAGCAGCTTGGGACAGTCATTGAACACTGAAGCTTTCTTT.

The chain uses TRBV29-1 and TRBJ1-5; tentative D call: TRBD1 (5 bases). The CDR3 consists of 14 residues. V lost 5 bases, J lost 5 bases, and 16 bases lay in between. Germline V gene sequence: CDR1 SQVTM, CDR2 ANQGSEA. CDR3 sequence: CSVRGRGLDQPQHF. CDR3 nucleotides: TGCAGCGTTAGAGGCCGGGGGTTGGATCAGCCCCAGCATTTT.

V usage is TRBV5-1 and J usage is TRBJ2-3, with TRBD2 identical over 7 bases. Germline lookup yields CDR1 SGHRS and CDR2 YFSETQ. J was trimmed by 3 bases and V by 0 bases; bases with no gene match: 7. The CDR3 covers 16 residues. Here the CDR3 reads CASSLARREMTDTQYF. CDR3 nucleotides: TGCGCCAGCAGCTTGGCCAGGCGGGAGATGACAGATACGCAGTATTTT.

This chain connects TRBV11-2 to TRBJ1-2; D possibly corresponds to TRBD1 (6 bases). Germline CDR1 SGHAT, CDR2 FQNNGV. The CDR3 length is 12 residues. V gave up 5 bases and J gave up 5 bases, with 9 bases separating them. The DNA for the CDR3 is TGTGCCAGCAGCCTCGGACAGTATGGCTACACCTTC. This encodes CASSLGQYGYTF.

The CDR3 nucleotides read TGTGCCAGCAGCCCCCCCCGGGGGTGGGCTGAAGCTTTCTTT. Its translation is CASSPPRGWAEAFF. The rearrangement uses TRBV3-1 (or the pseudogene TRBV3-2) and TRBJ1-1; D possibly corresponds to TRBD1 (5 bases). Looked up from germline, CDR1 is LGHDT and CDR2 is YNNKEL (reference sequence). The CDR3 sequence is 14 residues long. Trimming removed 4 bases from V and 6 bases from J, with 15 bases in between.

The chain carries TRBV6-6 and TRBJ1-1; 8 bases line up with TRBD1. Germline CDR1 is MNHNY and CDR2 is SVGAGI (reference sequence). There are 13 residues in the CDR3. V lost 0 bases and J lost 7; bases outside the gene matches: 1. The CDR3 DNA reads TGTGCCAGCAGTTACTCCGGACAGGGTGAAGCTTTCTTT. Its translation is CASSYSGQGEAFF.

This chain links TRBV6-1 with TRBJ1-6; D remains unclear. Germline V lookup: CDR1 MNHNS, CDR2 SASEGT. Trimming pared 4 bases from V and 7 bases from J, leaving 17 bases between. The CDR3 length is 16 residues. The CDR3 region has the DNA TGTGCCAGCAGTGTATCCAGTAGCGTGAGGAATTCACCCCTCCACTTT. It is translated as CASSVSSSVRNSPLHF.

This clone has just a few counts. The rearrangement uses TRBV10-3 and TRBJ1-1; D gene unclear. The CDR3 has 13 residues. CDR1 and CDR2 (germline): ENHRY, SYGVKD. V was shortened by 5 bases and J by 0 bases, with 7 bases between the two germline ends. The CDR3 here is CAISPKLNTEAFF. CDR3 sequence (DNA): TGTGCCATCAGTCCTAAACTGAACACTGAAGCTTTCTTT.